This record concerns one T cell receptor (beta chain) sequence. The table came from immunoSEQ multiplex PCR; TCRdb's copy has only in-frame clones and leaves some out. The sample gives some 200,000 clones, 75% to 85% of which show up once; around 1.3% is in the top ten. This specimen belongs to a study of blood T cell repertoires in COVID-19. This TCR came from a woman aged 25 to 45 with COVID-19, enrolled during active disease. Sequencing was carried out using peripheral blood.

This chain's CDR3 is CASSMARIYGYTF. In DNA form, the CDR3 reads TGTGCCAGCAGCATGGCCAGGATATATGGCTACACCTTC. The chain is built from TRBV6-5 and TRBJ1-2; no reliable D call. The CDR3 is 13 residues long. The germline V and J ends were trimmed by 6 bases and 5 bases, with 13 bases remaining between them. The V gene's germline CDR1 is MNHEY and CDR2 SVGAGI.